This TCR beta chain was obtained from a study of human T cells and chemical hapten exposure. Time point: patch test 1, 2 weeks after DPC sensitization. Treatment denoted: therapeutic diphenylcyclopropenone sensitization with weekly scalp DPC. The drawing of blood occurred before each patch test was applied. TCRdb reprocessed the RACE reads with MiXCR, giving one entry per CDR3 protein. The repertoire holds some 77,000 distinct CDR3 sequences, 10% seen once, with approximately 1.5% in the top ten. The ends were cut back, 4 bases at V and 2 bases at J, with 8 bases in the middle. The germline V gene encodes CDR1 MDHEN and CDR2 SYDVKM. CDR3 length equals 13 residues.

The material was whole blood, obtained in connection with sensitization to the hapten diphenylcyclopropenone (DPC). The genes are TRBV28 and TRBJ2-5; D is undetermined. This receptor was obtained from a woman aged 50 to 65 with alopecia areata. Some clones in this sample may be carry-over from other donors' samples. DNA of the CDR3: TGTGCCAGCAGTTCTGTGGCACAAGAGACCCAGTACTTC. It encodes CASSSVAQETQYF. Full variable domain (outside the CDR3, taken from reference TRBV28 and TRBJ2-5): DVKVTQSSRYLVKRTGEKVFLECVQDMDHENMFWYRQDPGLGLRLIYFSYDVKMKEKGDIPEGYSVSREKKERFSLILESASTNQTSMYLCASSSVAQETQYFGPGTRLLVL.